This T cell receptor beta chain stems from a study of shared clonotypes between healthy human individuals. Study conclusions and caveats: It was observed that roughly 5.5% of naive CD4 clonotypes were shared across several donors. Generation of non-shared clonotypes was less probable than generation of clonotypes shared by all four donors.

Splitting of CD4+ cells produced CD45RA+ naive and CD45RA-negative memory subsets. Deletions cut 3 bases from V and 10 bases from J, with 16 bases between. Per the germline V gene, CDR1 is SGHAT and CDR2 is FQNNGV. CDR3 size: 15 residues. Libraries were prepared by immunoSEQ multiplex PCR; TCRdb keeps only in-frame clonotypes and omits some of them. The sample consists of almost 750,000 clones, 72% of them appearing once. Points on this clone: The antigen remains undetermined.

The sample consisted of memory CD4+ T cells sorted from blood. The subset was: CD45RA-negative fraction. The sequence was collected from a woman younger than 45 in good health. The rearrangement joins TRBV11-2 to TRBJ1-6; no definite D call. The CDR3 DNA reads TGTGCCAGCAGCTTTCGCCCGGGAATTTGGTCACCCCTCCACTTT. It is translated as CASSFRPGIWSPLHF.